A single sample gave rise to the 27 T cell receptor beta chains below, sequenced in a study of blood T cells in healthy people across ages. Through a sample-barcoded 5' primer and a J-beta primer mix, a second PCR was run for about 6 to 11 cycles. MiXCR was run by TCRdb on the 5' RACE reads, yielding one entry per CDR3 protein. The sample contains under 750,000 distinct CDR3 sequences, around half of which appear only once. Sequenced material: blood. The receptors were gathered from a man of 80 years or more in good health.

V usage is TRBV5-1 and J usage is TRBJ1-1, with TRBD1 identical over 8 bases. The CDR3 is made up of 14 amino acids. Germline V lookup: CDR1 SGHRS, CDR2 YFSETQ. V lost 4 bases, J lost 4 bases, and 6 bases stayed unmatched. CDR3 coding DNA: TGCGCCAGCAGCAGTAACAGGGGGATCACTGAAGCTTTCTTT. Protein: CASSSNRGITEAFF. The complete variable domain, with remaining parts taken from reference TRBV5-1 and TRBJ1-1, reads KAGVTQTPRYLIKTRGQQVTLSCSPISGHRSVSWYQQTPGQGLQFLFEYFSETQRNKGNFPGRFSGRQFSNSRSEMNVSTLELGDSALYLCASSSNRGITEAFFGQGTRLTVV.

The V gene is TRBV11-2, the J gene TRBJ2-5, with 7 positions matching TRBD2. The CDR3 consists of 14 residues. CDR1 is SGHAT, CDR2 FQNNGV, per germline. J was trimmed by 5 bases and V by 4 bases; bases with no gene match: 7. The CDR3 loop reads CASSWGGTKETQYF. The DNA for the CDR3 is TGTGCCAGCAGCTGGGGTGGGACTAAGGAGACCCAGTACTTC.

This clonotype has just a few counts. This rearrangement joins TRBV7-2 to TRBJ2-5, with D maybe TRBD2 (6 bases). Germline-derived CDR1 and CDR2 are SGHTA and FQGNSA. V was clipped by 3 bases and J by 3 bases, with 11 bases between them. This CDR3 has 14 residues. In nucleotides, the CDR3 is TGTGCCAGCAGCTTGGCGGGGAACAAAGAGACCCAGTACTTC. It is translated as CASSLAGNKETQYF.

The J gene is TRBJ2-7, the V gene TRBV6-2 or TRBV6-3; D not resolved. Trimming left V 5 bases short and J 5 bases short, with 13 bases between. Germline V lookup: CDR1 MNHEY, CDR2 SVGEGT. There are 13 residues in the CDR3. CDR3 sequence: CASSLGSLNEQYF. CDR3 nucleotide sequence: TGTGCCAGCAGTCTTGGATCGCTAAACGAGCAGTACTTC.

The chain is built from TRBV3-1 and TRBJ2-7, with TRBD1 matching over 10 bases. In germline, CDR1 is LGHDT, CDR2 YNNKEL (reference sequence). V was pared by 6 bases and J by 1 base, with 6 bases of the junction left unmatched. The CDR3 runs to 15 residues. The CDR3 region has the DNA TGTGCCAGCAGTCCAGACAGGGGGCCATCCTACGAGCAGTACTTC. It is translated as CASSPDRGPSYEQYF.

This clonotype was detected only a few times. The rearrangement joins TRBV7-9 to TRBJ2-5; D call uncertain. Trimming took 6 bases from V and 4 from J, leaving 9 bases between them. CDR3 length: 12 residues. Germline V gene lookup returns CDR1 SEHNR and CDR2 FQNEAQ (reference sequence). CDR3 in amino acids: CASSPLAETQYF. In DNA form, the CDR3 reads TGTGCCAGCAGTCCTCTCGCAGAGACCCAGTACTTC. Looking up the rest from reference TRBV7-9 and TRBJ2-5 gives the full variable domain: DTGVSQNPRHKITKRGQNVTFRCDPISEHNRLYWYRQTLGQGPEFLTYFQNEAQLEKSRLLSDRFSAERPKGSFSTLEIQRTEQGDSAMYLCASSPLAETQYFGPGTRLLVL.

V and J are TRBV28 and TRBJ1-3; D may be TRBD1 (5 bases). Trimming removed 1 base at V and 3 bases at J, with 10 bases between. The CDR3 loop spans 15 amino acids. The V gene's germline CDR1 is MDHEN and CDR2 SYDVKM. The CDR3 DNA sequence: TGTGCCAGCAGTTTATCCATAAGGGGTGGAAACACCATATATTTT. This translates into CASSLSIRGGNTIYF.

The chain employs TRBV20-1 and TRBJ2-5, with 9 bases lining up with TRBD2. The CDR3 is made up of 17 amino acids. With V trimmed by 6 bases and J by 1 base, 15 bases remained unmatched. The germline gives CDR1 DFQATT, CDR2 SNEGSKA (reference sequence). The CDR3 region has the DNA TGCAGTGCCAGGCGCTTCTTAGCGGGGGAACTCCAAGAGACCCAGTACTTC. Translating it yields CSARRFLAGELQETQYF.

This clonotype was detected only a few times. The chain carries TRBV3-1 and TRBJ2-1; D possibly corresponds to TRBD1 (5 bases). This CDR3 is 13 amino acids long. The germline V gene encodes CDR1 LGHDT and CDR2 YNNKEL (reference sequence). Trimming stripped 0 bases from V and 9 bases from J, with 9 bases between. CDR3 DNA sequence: TGTGCCAGCAGCCAAGATCAGGGAACTGAGCAGTTCTTC. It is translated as CASSQDQGTEQFF.

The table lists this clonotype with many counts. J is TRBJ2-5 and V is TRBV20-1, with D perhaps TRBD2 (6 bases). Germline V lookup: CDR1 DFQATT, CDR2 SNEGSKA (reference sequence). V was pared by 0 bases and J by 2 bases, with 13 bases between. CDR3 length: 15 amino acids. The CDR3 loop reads CSARDPSASQETQYF. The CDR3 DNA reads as TGCAGTGCTAGAGACCCTAGCGCTTCGCAAGAGACCCAGTACTTC.

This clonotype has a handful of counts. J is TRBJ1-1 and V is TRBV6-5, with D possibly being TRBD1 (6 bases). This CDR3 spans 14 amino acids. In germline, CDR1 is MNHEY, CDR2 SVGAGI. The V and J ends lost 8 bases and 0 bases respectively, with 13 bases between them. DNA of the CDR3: TGTGCCAGCGCCACCAGGGGTATGAACACTGAAGCTTTCTTT. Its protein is CASATRGMNTEAFF.

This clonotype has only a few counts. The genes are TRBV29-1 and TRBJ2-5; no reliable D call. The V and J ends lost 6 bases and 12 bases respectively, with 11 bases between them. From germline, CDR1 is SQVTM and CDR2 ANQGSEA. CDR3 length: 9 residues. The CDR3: CSVRSKEYF. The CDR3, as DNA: TGCAGCGTCCGATCTAAGGAGTACTTC. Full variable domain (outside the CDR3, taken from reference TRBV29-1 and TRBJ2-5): SAVISQKPSRDICQRGTSLTIQCQVDSQVTMMFWYRQQPGQSLTLIATANQGSEATYESGFVIDKFPISRPNLTFSTLTVSNMSPEDSSIYLCSVRSKEYFGPGTRLLVL.

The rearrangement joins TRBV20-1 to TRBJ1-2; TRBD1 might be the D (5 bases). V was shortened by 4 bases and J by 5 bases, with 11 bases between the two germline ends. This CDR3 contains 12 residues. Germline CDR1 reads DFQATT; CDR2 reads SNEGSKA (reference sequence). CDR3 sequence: CSATRALYGYTF. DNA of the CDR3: TGCAGTGCTACCAGGGCTTTATATGGCTACACCTTC.

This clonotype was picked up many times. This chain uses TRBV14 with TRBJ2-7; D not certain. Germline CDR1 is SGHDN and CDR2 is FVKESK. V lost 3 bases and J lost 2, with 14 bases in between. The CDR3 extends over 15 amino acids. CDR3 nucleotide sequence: TGTGCCAGCAGCCAGAGACTGGTAACTCCCTACGAGCAGTACTTC. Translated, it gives CASSQRLVTPYEQYF. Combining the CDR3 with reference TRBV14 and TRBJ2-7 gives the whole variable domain EAGVTQFPSHSVIEKGQTVTLRCDPISGHDNLYWYRRVMGKEIKFLLHFVKESKQDESGMPNNRFLAERTGGTYSTLKVQPAELEDSGVYFCASSQRLVTPYEQYFGPGTRLTVT.

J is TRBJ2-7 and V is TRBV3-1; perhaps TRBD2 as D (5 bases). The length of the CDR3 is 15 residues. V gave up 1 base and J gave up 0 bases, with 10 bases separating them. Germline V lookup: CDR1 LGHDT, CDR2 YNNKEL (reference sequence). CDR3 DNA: TGTGCCAGCAGCCAAGGCGGGTTCAGCTCCTACGAGCAGTACTTC. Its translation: CASSQGGFSSYEQYF.

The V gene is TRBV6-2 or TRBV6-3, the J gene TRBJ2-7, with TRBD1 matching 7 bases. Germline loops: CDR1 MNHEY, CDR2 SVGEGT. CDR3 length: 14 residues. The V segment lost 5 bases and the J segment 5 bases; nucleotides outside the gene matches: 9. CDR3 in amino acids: CASSNPNRGNEQYF. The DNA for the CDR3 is TGTGCCAGCAGTAACCCCAACAGGGGAAACGAGCAGTACTTC.

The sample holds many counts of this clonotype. CDR3 sequence reads: CSARSYNEQFF. Written as DNA, the CDR3 is TGCAGTGCTAGATCCTACAATGAGCAGTTCTTC. The V call is TRBV20-1, the J call TRBJ2-1, with D hard to call. V shed 2 bases and J shed 1 base, with 0 bases lying between them. The CDR3 contains 11 residues. Germline V gene lookup returns CDR1 DFQATT and CDR2 SNEGSKA (reference sequence).

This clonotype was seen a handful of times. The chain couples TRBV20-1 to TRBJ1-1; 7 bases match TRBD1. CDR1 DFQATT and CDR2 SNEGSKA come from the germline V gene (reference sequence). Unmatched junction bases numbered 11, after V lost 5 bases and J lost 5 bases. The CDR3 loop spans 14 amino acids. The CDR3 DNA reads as TGCAGTGCTGGATTCACAGGGGCGGAAACTGAAGCTTTCTTT. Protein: CSAGFTGAETEAFF.

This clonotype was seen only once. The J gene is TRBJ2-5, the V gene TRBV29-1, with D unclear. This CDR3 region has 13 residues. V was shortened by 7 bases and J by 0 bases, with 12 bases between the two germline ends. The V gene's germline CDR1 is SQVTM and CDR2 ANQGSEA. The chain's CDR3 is CSGLPQHQETQYF. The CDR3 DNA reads TGCAGCGGCCTCCCCCAGCACCAAGAGACCCAGTACTTC.

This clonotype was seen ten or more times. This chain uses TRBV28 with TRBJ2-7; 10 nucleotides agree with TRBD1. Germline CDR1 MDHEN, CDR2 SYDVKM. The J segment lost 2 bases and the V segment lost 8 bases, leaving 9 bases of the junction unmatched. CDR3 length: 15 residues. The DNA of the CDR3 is TGTGCCAGCCGCCTCCGGACAGGGGGAACCTACGAGCAGTACTTC. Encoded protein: CASRLRTGGTYEQYF.

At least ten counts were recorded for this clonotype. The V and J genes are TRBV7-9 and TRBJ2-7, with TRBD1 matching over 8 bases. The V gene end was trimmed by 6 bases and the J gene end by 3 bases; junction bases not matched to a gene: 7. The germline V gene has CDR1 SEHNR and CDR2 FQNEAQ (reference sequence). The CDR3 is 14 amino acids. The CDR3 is CASSSQGASYEQYF. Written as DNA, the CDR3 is TGTGCCAGCAGTAGTCAGGGGGCGAGCTACGAGCAGTACTTC.

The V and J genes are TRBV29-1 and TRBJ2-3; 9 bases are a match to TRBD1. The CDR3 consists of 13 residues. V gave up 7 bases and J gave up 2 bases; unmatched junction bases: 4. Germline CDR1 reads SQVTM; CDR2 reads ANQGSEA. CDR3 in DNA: TGCAGCGCCGGACAGGGGTTCACAGATACGCAGTATTTT. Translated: CSAGQGFTDTQYF.

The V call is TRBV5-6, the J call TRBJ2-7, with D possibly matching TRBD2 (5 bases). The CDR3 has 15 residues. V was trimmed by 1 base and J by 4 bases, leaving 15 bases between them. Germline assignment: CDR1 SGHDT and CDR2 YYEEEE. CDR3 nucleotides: TGTGCCAGCAGCTTGAAGGACCGGGAAAGTTACGAGCAGTACTTC. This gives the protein CASSLKDRESYEQYF. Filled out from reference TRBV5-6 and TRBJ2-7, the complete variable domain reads DAGVTQSPTHLIKTRGQQVTLRCSPKSGHDTVSWYQQALGQGPQFIFQYYEEEERQRGNFPDRFSGHQFPNYSSELNVNALLLGDSALYLCASSLKDRESYEQYFGPGTRLTVT.

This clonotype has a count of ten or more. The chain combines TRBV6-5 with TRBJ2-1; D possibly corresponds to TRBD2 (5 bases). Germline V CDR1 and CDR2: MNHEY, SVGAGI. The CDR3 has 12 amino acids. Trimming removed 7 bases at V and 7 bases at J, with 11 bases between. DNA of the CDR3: TGTGCCAGCACCGGACTTCGGAATGAGCAGTTCTTC. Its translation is CASTGLRNEQFF.

CDR3 DNA sequence: TGTGCCATCAGTGAGTCGGGCAGGGCAGACTCTGGGGCCAACGTCCTGACTTTC. This codes for CAISESGRADSGANVLTF. The J gene is TRBJ2-6, the V gene TRBV10-3, with a tentative D call TRBD1 (5 bases). CDR1 is ENHRY and CDR2 is SYGVKD in the germline V gene. Trimming pared 0 bases from V and 0 bases from J, leaving 12 bases between. The CDR3 spans 18 residues.

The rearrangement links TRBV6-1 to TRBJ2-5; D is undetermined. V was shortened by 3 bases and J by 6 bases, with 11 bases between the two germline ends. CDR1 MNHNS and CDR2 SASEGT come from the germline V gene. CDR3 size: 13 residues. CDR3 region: CASSDGWGKTQYF. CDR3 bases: TGTGCCAGCAGTGACGGGTGGGGAAAGACCCAGTACTTC.

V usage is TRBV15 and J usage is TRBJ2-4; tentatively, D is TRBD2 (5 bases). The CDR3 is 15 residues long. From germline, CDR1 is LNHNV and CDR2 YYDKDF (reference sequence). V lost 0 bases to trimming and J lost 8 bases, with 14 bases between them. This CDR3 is CATSRDNRGSDIQYF. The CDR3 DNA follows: TGTGCCACCAGCAGAGATAATAGAGGGAGTGACATTCAGTACTTC.